The 16 T cell receptor beta chains below were found in one sample sequenced in a study of T cells in localized non-small cell lung cancer. The data were produced by immunoSEQ multiplex PCR, yet TCRdb's version contains in-frame clones alone and is incomplete. The data hold some 50,000 clones, with approximately 80% observed a single time. The specimen was peripheral blood mononuclear cells, collected before any cancer treatment. These receptors were taken from a man aged 40 to 70 with stage III lung adenocarcinoma.

This clone showed up just once. This chain joins TRBV10-3 and TRBJ2-1, with D perhaps matching TRBD2 (7 bases). The CDR3 contains 17 residues. V dropped 0 bases and J dropped 7 bases, with 19 bases sitting between them. Germline values: CDR1 ENHRY, CDR2 SYGVKD. CDR3 DNA: TGTGCCATCAGTGAGTCGAGGGGCGGGGGCGTCTCTAATGAGCAGTTCTTC. The encoded protein is CAISESRGGGVSNEQFF.

In this sample, this clone turned up a few times. This chain links TRBV4-3 with TRBJ1-2; no definite D call. This CDR3 has 14 amino acids. V was shortened by 1 base and J by 7 bases, with 13 bases between the two germline ends. Germline CDR1 is LGHNA and CDR2 is YSLEER. The CDR3 here is CASSQVPSPGGYTF. DNA for the CDR3: TGCGCCAGCAGCCAAGTCCCCTCACCGGGTGGCTACACCTTC.

CDR3 in amino acids: CASSLAQTGLYSGANVLTF. CDR3 DNA sequence: TGTGCCAGCAGCTTAGCGCAGACAGGCCTCTACTCTGGGGCCAACGTCCTGACTTTC. The rearrangement uses TRBV7-9 and TRBJ2-6; maybe TRBD1 (6 bases). Trimming left V 0 bases short and J 0 bases short, with 15 bases between. The CDR3 is 19 amino acids. Germline CDR1 reads SEHNR; CDR2 reads FQNEAQ (reference sequence).

V is TRBV7-9 and J is TRBJ1-2; 9 bases are a match to TRBD1. Germline CDR1 reads SEHNR; CDR2 reads FQNEAQ (reference sequence). This CDR3 is built from 15 residues. V shed 1 base, J shed 10 bases, and the junction held 10 bases outside the gene matches. The CDR3: CASSLGLGGQGDYTF. For the CDR3, the DNA is TGTGCCAGCAGCTTAGGTCTGGGGGGACAGGGCGACTACACCTTC.

The J gene is TRBJ2-3, the V gene TRBV7-9, with TRBD2 matching 7 bases. With 7 bases clipped from V and 0 bases from J, the junction kept 7 bases outside the gene matches. The CDR3 length is 15 residues. Germline CDR1 is SEHNR and CDR2 is FQNEAQ (reference sequence). CDR3 loop: CASILNSGSTDTQYF. CDR3 bases: TGTGCCAGCATCCTCAATAGCGGGAGCACAGATACGCAGTATTTT.

This clone has only a few counts. V is TRBV20-1 and J is TRBJ1-1; D gene unclear. This CDR3 is 11 amino acids long. From germline, CDR1 is DFQATT and CDR2 SNEGSKA (reference sequence). V was trimmed by 3 bases and J by 2 bases, leaving 4 bases between them. CDR3 nucleotides: TGCAGTGCTAGGCCAAACACTGAAGCTTTCTTT. Amino acids: CSARPNTEAFF.

The rearrangement links TRBV9 to TRBJ1-2, with D hard to call. Germline values: CDR1 SGDLS, CDR2 YYNGEE. This CDR3 contains 14 residues. Deletions cut 0 bases from V and 6 bases from J, with 12 bases between. CDR3 loop: CASSVAPGSDGYTF. The DNA of the CDR3 is TGTGCCAGCAGCGTAGCACCGGGGTCTGATGGCTACACCTTC.

This chain joins TRBV10-3 and TRBJ1-5; D is unclear. From germline, CDR1 is ENHRY and CDR2 SYGVKD. V was clipped by 11 bases and J by 7 bases, with 21 bases between them. This CDR3 spans 14 amino acids. In nucleotides, the CDR3 is TGTGCCGCCCCTGCGGAGAAAGGCGGGCAGCCCCAGCATTTT. Its protein is CAAPAEKGGQPQHF.

The chain has TRBV5-1 and TRBJ2-7, with a possible D match to TRBD2 (5 bases). This CDR3 is built from 15 residues. Germline lookup yields CDR1 SGHRS and CDR2 YFSETQ. V lost 0 bases and J 0 bases, leaving 10 bases between the germline ends. As DNA, the CDR3 is TGCGCCAGCAGCTTGGCTGCGGGCAGCTCCTACGAGCAGTACTTC. Translating gives CASSLAAGSSYEQYF. Drawing the rest from reference TRBV5-1 and TRBJ2-7, the complete variable domain is KAGVTQTPRYLIKTRGQQVTLSCSPISGHRSVSWYQQTPGQGLQFLFEYFSETQRNKGNFPGRFSGRQFSNSRSEMNVSTLELGDSALYLCASSLAAGSSYEQYFGPGTRLTVT.

The V and J genes are TRBV27 and TRBJ2-3, with D perhaps assigned TRBD1 or TRBD2 (5 bases each). CDR3 size: 15 residues. Germline CDR1 is MNHEY and CDR2 is SMNVEV (reference sequence). The V gene lost 3 bases and the J gene lost 3 bases, with 13 bases spanning the gap. The CDR3 sequence: CASSLSGTVTDTQYF. CDR3 DNA sequence: TGTGCCAGCAGTTTGTCGGGGACGGTGACAGATACGCAGTATTTT.

V is TRBV7-8 and J is TRBJ2-2, with D hard to call. The CDR3 has 14 residues. Germline V gene lookup returns CDR1 SGHVS and CDR2 FQNEAQ. V shed 1 base and J shed 4 bases, with 7 bases lying between them. The CDR3 region is CASSLGGGTGELFF. The CDR3, as DNA: TGTGCCAGCAGCTTAGGGGGTGGCACCGGGGAGCTGTTTTTT.

In regard to this clone: This specimen includes other DNA sequences encoding the same CDR3. The chain couples TRBV7-2 to TRBJ1-1; D may be TRBD1 (5 bases). There are 14 residues in the CDR3. The germline V gene has CDR1 SGHTA and CDR2 FQGNSA. V was cut by 2 bases and J by 3 bases, with 10 bases left in between. This chain's CDR3 is CASSLLGVDTEAFF. CDR3 sequence (DNA): TGTGCCAGCAGCTTACTGGGGGTAGACACTGAAGCTTTCTTT.

The gene calls are TRBV2 and TRBJ2-7, with D possibly being TRBD1 (5 bases). Germline V gene sequence: CDR1 SNHLY, CDR2 FYNNEI. The length of the CDR3 is 12 residues. V lost 6 bases and J 5 bases, leaving 11 bases between the germline ends. The CDR3 region is CASRGVSNEQYF. The DNA of the CDR3 is TGTGCCAGCAGAGGGGTTTCCAACGAGCAGTACTTC.

The chain employs TRBV7-3 and TRBJ1-1; a possible D gene is TRBD1 (6 bases). Trimming pared 5 bases from V and 8 bases from J, leaving 15 bases between. Germline V gene lookup returns CDR1 SGHTA and CDR2 FQGTGA. This CDR3 has 13 residues. CDR3 in DNA: TGTGCCAGCAGCCCCATGGGACACAAAGAAGCTTTCTTT. Its translation: CASSPMGHKEAFF.

This clone occurred once. The rearrangement uses TRBV7-9 and TRBJ1-2, with 7 nucleotides matching TRBD1. The germline V gene encodes CDR1 SEHNR and CDR2 FQNEAQ (reference sequence). The V segment lost 5 bases and the J segment 0 bases; nucleotides outside the gene matches: 9. CDR3 length: 16 residues. Here the CDR3 reads CASSPEQGRANYGYTF. CDR3 in DNA: TGTGCCAGCAGCCCTGAACAGGGGCGGGCTAACTATGGCTACACCTTC.

The chain employs TRBV2 and TRBJ1-2, with TRBD1 identical over 7 bases. V dropped 7 bases and J dropped 8; count of bases not matched to a gene: 16. The CDR3 covers 15 residues. Germline-derived CDR1 and CDR2 are SNHLY and FYNNEI. The CDR3 DNA reads TGTGCCAGCACGGGACAGCCGACCTCGGGGAGGGGCTACACCTTC. This codes for CASTGQPTSGRGYTF.